This entry lists 24 T cell receptor beta chains sequenced from one sample in a study of blood T cell repertoires in COVID-19. Here immunoSEQ multiplex PCR was the method, and the copy in TCRdb shows in-frame clones only, minus some. The sample comprises about 400,000 clones, around 90% of which are singletons, and approximately 2.1% rests with the top ten. Sequencing was performed on PBMCs or T cells enriched from blood (not recorded which). Receptors originate from a woman aged 40 to 50 with acute COVID-19.

This sequence joins TRBV6-2 or TRBV6-3 and TRBJ1-3, with TRBD1 identical over 9 bases. The trim removed 5 bases at V and 3 bases at J, leaving 2 bases unmatched. This CDR3 region has 14 residues. Germline-derived CDR1 and CDR2 are MNHEY and SVGEGT. As DNA, the CDR3 is TGTGCCAGCAGTATGGGACAGGGTGGAAACACCATATATTTT. The encoded protein is CASSMGQGGNTIYF.

The rearrangement joins TRBV3-1 (or the pseudogene TRBV3-2) to TRBJ2-3; D may be TRBD2 (5 bases). The germline gives CDR1 LGHDT, CDR2 YNNKEL (reference sequence). The ends were cut back, 0 bases at V and 0 bases at J, with 13 bases in the middle. The CDR3 is 17 amino acids. The CDR3 loop is CASSQDMGRLSTDTQYF. CDR3 bases: TGTGCCAGCAGCCAAGATATGGGGAGACTTAGCACAGATACGCAGTATTTT.

The genes are TRBV30 and TRBJ1-1; D is unresolved. Germline loops: CDR1 GTSNPN, CDR2 SVGIG (reference sequence). The CDR3 extends over 13 amino acids. The germline V and J ends were trimmed by 0 bases and 6 bases, with 11 bases remaining between them. The CDR3 DNA follows: TGTGCCTGGAGTGTTGGAGGGCAGGCTGAAGCTTTCTTT. Translating gives CAWSVGGQAEAFF. The full variable domain, completed using reference TRBV30 and TRBJ1-1, is SQTIHQWPATLVQPVGSPLSLECTVEGTSNPNLYWYRQAAGRGLQLLFYSVGIGQISSEVPQNLSASRPQDRQFILSSKKLLLSDSGFYLCAWSVGGQAEAFFGQGTRLTVV.

This chain joins TRBV2 and TRBJ1-1, with TRBD1 matching over 7 bases. The V gene's germline CDR1 is SNHLY and CDR2 FYNNEI. J was trimmed by 5 bases and V by 6 bases; bases with no gene match: 9. The CDR3 covers 14 residues. Here the CDR3 DNA reads TGTGCCAGCAGCGTCAGGGGGTCTGAGACTGAAGCTTTCTTT. It translates to CASSVRGSETEAFF.

The chain employs TRBV29-1 and TRBJ1-5, with D possibly TRBD1 on 5 matching bases. The CDR3 has 13 residues. The germline V gene encodes CDR1 SQVTM and CDR2 ANQGSEA. V shed 5 bases and J shed 4 bases, with 12 bases lying between them. The CDR3, as DNA: TGCAGCGTTAATTTCAGGGTTAATCAGCCCCAGCATTTT. Translation: CSVNFRVNQPQHF.

This clone occurred once. In DNA form, the CDR3 reads TGTGCCTGGAGTCCCGGGACAGGCCCGCCCACCTTC. It codes for CAWSPGTGPPTF. The chain carries TRBV30 and TRBJ1-2, with 8 bases that match TRBD1. The CDR3 is 12 residues long. V was clipped by 2 bases and J by 13 bases; unmatched bases: 9. The germline CDR1 and CDR2 sequences are GTSNPN and SVGIG (reference sequence).

The chain uses TRBV3-1 (or the pseudogene TRBV3-2) and TRBJ1-2; TRBD1 matches at 11 bases. Germline CDR1 reads LGHDT; CDR2 reads YNNKEL (reference sequence). V shed 0 bases, J shed 3 bases, and the junction held 9 bases outside the gene matches. The CDR3 sequence is 18 residues long. CDR3 coding DNA: TGTGCCAGCAGCCAAGATCTGGAGGGGACAGGGGGAGACTATGGCTACACCTTC. Encoded protein: CASSQDLEGTGGDYGYTF.

This clone was picked up a small number of times. The same CDR3 can be traced to other DNA sequences in this sample. The chain carries TRBV5-1 and TRBJ1-1, with TRBD1 identical over 7 bases. Losses at the gene ends were 4 bases for V and 2 bases for J; bases not matched to a gene: 8. In germline, CDR1 is SGHRS, CDR2 YFSETQ. This CDR3 is 15 amino acids long. In DNA, the CDR3 is TGCGCCAGCAGCCCGCGGGAAGGGGGCAACACTGAAGCTTTCTTT. It specifies CASSPREGGNTEAFF.

The V gene is TRBV5-1, the J gene TRBJ2-7, with 7 bases matching TRBD1. V gave up 3 bases and J gave up 2 bases; unmatched junction bases: 5. Per the germline V gene, CDR1 is SGHRS and CDR2 is YFSETQ. This CDR3 comprises 14 residues. The CDR3 here is CASSWDRFTYEQYF. The CDR3 nucleotides read TGCGCCAGCAGCTGGGACAGATTTACCTACGAGCAGTACTTC.

This chain connects TRBV5-1 to TRBJ1-2; TRBD1 agrees at 8 bases. Germline values: CDR1 SGHRS, CDR2 YFSETQ. The CDR3 covers 13 residues. Losses at the gene ends were 4 bases for V and 6 bases for J; bases not matched to a gene: 5. The CDR3 DNA follows: TGCGCCAGCAGCCCCGGACAGGGAGATGGCTACACCTTC. This translates into CASSPGQGDGYTF. The entire variable domain, with the rest obtained from reference TRBV5-1 and TRBJ1-2, is as follows: KAGVTQTPRYLIKTRGQQVTLSCSPISGHRSVSWYQQTPGQGLQFLFEYFSETQRNKGNFPGRFSGRQFSNSRSEMNVSTLELGDSALYLCASSPGQGDGYTFGSGTRLTVV.

This chain uses TRBV7-8 with TRBJ1-1, with a possible D match to TRBD1 (6 bases). V lost 0 bases and J 5 bases, leaving 13 bases between the germline ends. CDR3 length equals 15 residues. CDR1 is SGHVS, CDR2 FQNEAQ, per germline. The CDR3 loop is CASSLAPRGKTEAFF. CDR3 nucleotide sequence: TGTGCCAGCAGCTTAGCGCCCAGGGGAAAGACTGAAGCTTTCTTT.

A single count supports this clone. The V call is TRBV2, the J call TRBJ2-7; TRBD1 aligns across 10 bases. From germline, CDR1 is SNHLY and CDR2 FYNNEI. CDR3 length: 13 amino acids. Trimming at V came to 6 bases and at J to 3 bases, leaving 2 bases not matched to a gene. This CDR3 reads CASSDRGLYEQYF. CDR3 coding DNA: TGTGCCAGCAGCGACAGGGGGCTCTACGAGCAGTACTTC.

V gene TRBV19 combines with J gene TRBJ1-5, with TRBD1 matching 9 bases. Losses at the gene ends were 5 bases for V and 4 bases for J; bases not matched to a gene: 6. The CDR3 is made up of 15 amino acids. CDR1 LNHDA and CDR2 SQIVND come from the germline V gene (reference sequence). The CDR3 region has the DNA TGTGCCAGTAGTGGACTAGGACAGGGGAATCAGCCCCAGCATTTT. It yields the protein CASSGLGQGNQPQHF. Variable domain in full (rest from reference TRBV19 and TRBJ1-5): DGGITQSPKYLFRKEGQNVTLSCEQNLNHDAMYWYRQDPGQGLRLIYYSQIVNDFQKGDIAEGYSVSREKKESFPLTVTSAQKNPTAFYLCASSGLGQGNQPQHFGDGTRLSIL.

This clone was seen once. This sequence joins TRBV5-1 and TRBJ2-2; 7 bases line up with TRBD2. The V segment lost 4 bases and the J segment 0 bases; nucleotides outside the gene matches: 6. The CDR3 loop spans 16 amino acids. CDR1 SGHRS and CDR2 YFSETQ come from the germline V gene. This CDR3 reads CASSLSRGANTGELFF. CDR3 sequence (DNA): TGCGCCAGCAGCCTATCCCGGGGGGCGAACACCGGGGAGCTGTTTTTT.

The chain joins TRBV5-6 to TRBJ1-1; 7 bases align to TRBD1. Germline trimming cut 4 bases from V and 5 bases from J; bases unmatched to any gene: 5. The CDR3 contains 13 residues. CDR1 SGHDT and CDR2 YYEEEE come from the germline V gene. The CDR3: CASSPGGITEAFF. CDR3 nucleotide sequence: TGTGCCAGCAGCCCAGGGGGTATAACTGAAGCTTTCTTT.

The chain joins TRBV2 to TRBJ1-4, with a tentative D call TRBD1 (6 bases). In germline, CDR1 is SNHLY, CDR2 FYNNEI. Trimming took 2 bases from V and 3 from J, leaving 10 bases between them. The CDR3 contains 15 residues. The CDR3: CASSETGYANEKLFF. The DNA of the CDR3 is TGTGCCAGCAGTGAAACAGGGTATGCTAATGAAAAACTGTTTTTT.

This chain links TRBV6-5 with TRBJ1-1; 8 bases match TRBD1. After removal of 6 bases from V and 5 bases from J, the junction contained 11 bases not matched to a gene. The germline CDR1 and CDR2 sequences are MNHEY and SVGAGI. CDR3 length equals 15 residues. CDR3 protein: CASSPPRGQGTEAFF. Written as DNA, the CDR3 is TGTGCCAGCAGCCCCCCCAGGGGGCAAGGGACTGAAGCTTTCTTT.

The J gene is TRBJ1-2, the V gene TRBV30; tentative D call: TRBD1 (5 bases). This CDR3 has 15 amino acids. From germline, CDR1 is GTSNPN and CDR2 SVGIG (reference sequence). Trimming took off 4 bases at V and 5 bases at J, with 20 bases between the two ends. In nucleotides, the CDR3 is TGTGCCTGGATTCCTGACAGATCAGGGTCGTATGGCTACACCTTC. Translating it yields CAWIPDRSGSYGYTF.

The V and J genes are TRBV23-1 and TRBJ1-5; a weak D match, TRBD1 (6 bases). TRBV23-1 is recorded as an ORF, its role being uncertain. This CDR3 is built from 15 residues. Deletions cut 2 bases from V and 2 bases from J, with 10 bases between. CDR3 residues: CASSQKQGGNQPQHF. In nucleotides, the CDR3 is TGCGCCAGCAGTCAAAAACAGGGAGGCAATCAGCCCCAGCATTTT.

This clone was observed a handful of times. The chain combines TRBV3-1 (or the pseudogene TRBV3-2) with TRBJ2-1, with 8 bases matching TRBD1. Germline V CDR1 and CDR2: LGHDT, YNNKEL (reference sequence). The V segment lost 2 bases and the J segment 0 bases; nucleotides outside the gene matches: 3. The CDR3 totals 16 residues. Written as DNA, the CDR3 is TGTGCCAGCAGCCAAACCGGGACAGGCTCCTACAATGAGCAGTTCTTC. Translated: CASSQTGTGSYNEQFF.

The chain has TRBV5-1 and TRBJ1-1, with a possible D match to TRBD1 (6 bases). The CDR3 covers 13 residues. V was trimmed by 2 bases and J by 4 bases, leaving 9 bases between them. Germline assignment: CDR1 SGHRS and CDR2 YFSETQ. CDR3 nucleotides: TGCGCCAGCAGCTTAGGGGGTTTCACTGAAGCTTTCTTT. This translates into CASSLGGFTEAFF.

The chain is built from TRBV5-4 and TRBJ2-3; D gene ambiguous. Germline V gene sequence: CDR1 SGHNT, CDR2 YYREEE (reference sequence). The germline V and J ends were trimmed by 2 bases and 2 bases, with 9 bases remaining between them. This CDR3 contains 14 residues. DNA for the CDR3: TGTGCCAGCAGCTTTGCCGGAGTCACAGATACGCAGTATTTT. Protein: CASSFAGVTDTQYF.

The CDR3 bases are TGCGCCAGCAGCGGAGGCCCAGGAGAGACCCAGTACTTC. The encoded protein is CASSGGPGETQYF. The V call is TRBV5-1, the J call TRBJ2-5, with D possibly being TRBD2 (5 bases). The CDR3 runs 13 residues. Trimming left V 4 bases short and J 4 bases short, with 11 bases between. Germline V gene lookup returns CDR1 SGHRS and CDR2 YFSETQ.

The chain is built from TRBV19 and TRBJ2-5; 9 bases fit TRBD2. The CDR3 has 16 amino acids. Germline CDR1 LNHDA, CDR2 SQIVND (reference sequence). V dropped 6 bases and J dropped 2; count of bases not matched to a gene: 10. The CDR3 bases are TGTGCCAGTAGGACATGGGCTAGCGGGGATCAAGAGACCCAGTACTTC. It specifies CASRTWASGDQETQYF.